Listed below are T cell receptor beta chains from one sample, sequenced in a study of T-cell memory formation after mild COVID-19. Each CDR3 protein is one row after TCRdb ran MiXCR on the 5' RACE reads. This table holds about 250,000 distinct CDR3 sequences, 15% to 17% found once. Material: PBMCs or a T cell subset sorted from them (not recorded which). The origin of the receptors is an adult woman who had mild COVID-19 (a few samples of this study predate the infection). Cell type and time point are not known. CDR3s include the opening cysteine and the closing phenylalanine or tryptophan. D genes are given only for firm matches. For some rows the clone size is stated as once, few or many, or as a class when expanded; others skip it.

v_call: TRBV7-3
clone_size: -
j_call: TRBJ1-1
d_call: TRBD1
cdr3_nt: TGTGCCAGCAGTCAGACAGGGGACATAGGCACTGAAGCTTTCTTT
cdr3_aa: CASSQTGDIGTEAFF

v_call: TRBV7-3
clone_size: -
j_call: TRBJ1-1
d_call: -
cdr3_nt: TGTGCCACCGCCCGGACAGCGAACACTGAAGCTTTCTTT
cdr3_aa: CATARTANTEAFF

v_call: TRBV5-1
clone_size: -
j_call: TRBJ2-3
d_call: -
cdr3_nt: TGCGCCAGCAGTTCAGACGGGCAAGGCGTTCAAGATACGCAGTATTTT
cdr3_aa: CASSSDGQGVQDTQYF

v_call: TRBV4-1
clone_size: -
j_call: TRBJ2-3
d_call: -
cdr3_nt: TGCGCCAGCAGCCAAGATTCTCAAAGCGCCGGCACAGATACGCAGTATTTT
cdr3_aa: CASSQDSQSAGTDTQYF

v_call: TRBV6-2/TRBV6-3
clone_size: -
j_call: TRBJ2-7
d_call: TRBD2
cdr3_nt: TGTGCCAGCAGGAACGCCCGACTAGCGGGAGGCCCCCTTGACTCCTACGAGCAGTACTTC
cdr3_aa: CASRNARLAGGPLDSYEQYF

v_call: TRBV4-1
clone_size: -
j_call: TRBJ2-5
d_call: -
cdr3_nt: TGCGCCAGCAGCCAAGGTCGACTAGTTAGGAGACAAGAGACCCAGTACTTC
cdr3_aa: CASSQGRLVRRQETQYF

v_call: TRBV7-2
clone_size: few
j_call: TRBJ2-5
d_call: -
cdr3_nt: TGTGCCAGCAGCCCCGGGTGGACCCAGTACTTC
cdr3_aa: CASSPGWTQYF

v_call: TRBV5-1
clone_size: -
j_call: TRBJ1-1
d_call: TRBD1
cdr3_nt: TGCGCCAGCAGCTTGGTGGGACAGGGGGCCACTGAAGCTTTCTTT
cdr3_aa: CASSLVGQGATEAFF

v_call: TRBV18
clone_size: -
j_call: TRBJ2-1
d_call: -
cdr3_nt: TGTGCCAGCACCACCCTCTGGGGAACCTACAATGAGCAGTTCTTC
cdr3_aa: CASTTLWGTYNEQFF

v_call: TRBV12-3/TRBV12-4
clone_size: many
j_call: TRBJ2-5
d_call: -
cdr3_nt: TGTGCCAGCAGTTTAGGAGACAGGAAAGAGACCCAGTACTTC
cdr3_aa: CASSLGDRKETQYF

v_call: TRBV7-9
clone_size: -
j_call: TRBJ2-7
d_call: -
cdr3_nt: TGTGCCAGCAGCCAAGTGGGGGGGCACGAGCAGTACTTC
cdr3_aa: CASSQVGGHEQYF

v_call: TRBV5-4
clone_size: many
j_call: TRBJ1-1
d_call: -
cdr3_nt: TGTGCCAGCAGCTTGGCCGGGCGGCGGAACACTGAAGCTTTCTTT
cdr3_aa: CASSLAGRRNTEAFF

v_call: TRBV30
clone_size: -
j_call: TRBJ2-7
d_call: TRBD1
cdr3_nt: TGTGCCTGGAGGACCCCGACAGGGGGCTACGAGCAGTACTTC
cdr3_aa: CAWRTPTGGYEQYF

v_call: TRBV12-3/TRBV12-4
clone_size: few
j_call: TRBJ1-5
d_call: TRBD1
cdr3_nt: TGTGCCAGCAGTTTAAGGCGGCAGGGGGAGCAGCCCCAGCATTTT
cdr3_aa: CASSLRRQGEQPQHF

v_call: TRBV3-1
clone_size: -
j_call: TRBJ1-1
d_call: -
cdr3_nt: TGTGCCAGCAGCCCCGGGACCAACACTGAAGCTTTCTTT
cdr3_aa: CASSPGTNTEAFF

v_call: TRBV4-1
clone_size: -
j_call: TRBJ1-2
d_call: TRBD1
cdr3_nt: TGCGCCAGCAGCCAAGGTTTTGACAGGGCCGGCTACACCTTC
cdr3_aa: CASSQGFDRAGYTF

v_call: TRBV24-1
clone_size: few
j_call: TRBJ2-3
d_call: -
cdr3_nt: TGTGCCACCAGTGACAGCGACACAGATACGCAGTATTTT
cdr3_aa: CATSDSDTDTQYF

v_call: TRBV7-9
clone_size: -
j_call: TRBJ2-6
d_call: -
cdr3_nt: TGTCTTATTGCGAGTGGGGCGTCTGGGGCCAACGTCCTGACTTTC
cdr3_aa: CLIASGASGANVLTF

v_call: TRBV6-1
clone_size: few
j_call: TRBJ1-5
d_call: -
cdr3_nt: TGTGCCAGCAGTGAAGGCAGGGTTAGCAATCAGCCCCAGCATTTT
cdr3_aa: CASSEGRVSNQPQHF

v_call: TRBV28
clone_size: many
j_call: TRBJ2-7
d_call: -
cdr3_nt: TGTGCCAGCAGCGAATCCTTAGGTCTAGGGTCGGCCGAGTACGAGCAGTACTTC
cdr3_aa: CASSESLGLGSAEYEQYF

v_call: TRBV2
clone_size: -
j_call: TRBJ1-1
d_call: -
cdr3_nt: TGTGCCAGCAGTGATTTGGGGCAGCTAATGAACACTGAAGCTTTCTTT
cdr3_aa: CASSDLGQLMNTEAFF

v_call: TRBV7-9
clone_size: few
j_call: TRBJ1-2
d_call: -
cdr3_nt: TGTGCCAGCAGCTTAGGTACCTCGGGACCTAGCTATGGCTACACCTTC
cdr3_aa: CASSLGTSGPSYGYTF

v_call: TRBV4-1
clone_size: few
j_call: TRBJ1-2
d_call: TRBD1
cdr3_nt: TGCGCCAGCAGCCCTCCCTTGGACAGGATGCGGGGCTACACCTTC
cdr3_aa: CASSPPLDRMRGYTF

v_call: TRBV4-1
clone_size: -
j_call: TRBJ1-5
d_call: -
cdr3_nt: TGCGCCAGCAGCCAAGAGGAGACCTATAGCAATCAGCCCCAGCATTTT
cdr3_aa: CASSQEETYSNQPQHF

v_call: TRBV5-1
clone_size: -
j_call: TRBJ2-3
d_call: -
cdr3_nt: TGCGCCAGCAGCCTCGGAGTGGGTGGTGCAGATACGCAGTATTTT
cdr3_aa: CASSLGVGGADTQYF

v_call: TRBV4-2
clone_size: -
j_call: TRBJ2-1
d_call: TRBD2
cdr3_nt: TGTGCCAGCAGCGGATCGAAGCGGGAGATATACAATGAGCAGTTCTTC
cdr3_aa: CASSGSKREIYNEQFF

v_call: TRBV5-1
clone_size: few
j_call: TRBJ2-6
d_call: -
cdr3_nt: TGCGCCAGCAGCTTGACCGCACACGGGGCCAACGTCCTGACTTTC
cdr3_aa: CASSLTAHGANVLTF

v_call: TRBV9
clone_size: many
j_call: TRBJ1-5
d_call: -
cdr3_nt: TGTGCCAGCAGCGGGGGAGGGCTCTTAAATCCCCAGCATTTT
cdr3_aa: CASSGGGLLNPQHF

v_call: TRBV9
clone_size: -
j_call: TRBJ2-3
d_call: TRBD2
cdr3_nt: TGTGCCAGCAGCGCCTCGGGAGGCCTTGGAGATACGCAGTATTTT
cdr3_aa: CASSASGGLGDTQYF

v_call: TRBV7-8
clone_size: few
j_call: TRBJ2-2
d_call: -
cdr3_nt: TGTGCCAGCAGGAAATCTAGCCCCGGGGAGCTGTTTTTT
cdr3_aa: CASRKSSPGELFF

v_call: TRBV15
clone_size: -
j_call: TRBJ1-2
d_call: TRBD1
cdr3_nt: TGTGCCACCAGCCCAGAGAGGGACAGTGGCTACACCTTC
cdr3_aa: CATSPERDSGYTF

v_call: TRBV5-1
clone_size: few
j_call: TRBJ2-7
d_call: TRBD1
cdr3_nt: TGCGCCAGCAGCCGAACCACAGGGGACTCCTACGAGCAGTACTTC
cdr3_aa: CASSRTTGDSYEQYF

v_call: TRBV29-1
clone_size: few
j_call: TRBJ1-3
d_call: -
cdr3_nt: TGCAGCGGTGGCGGGGGAAACACCATATATTTT
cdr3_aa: CSGGGGNTIYF

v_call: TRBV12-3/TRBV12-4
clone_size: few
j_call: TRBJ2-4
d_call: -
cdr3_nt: TGTGCCAGCAATTTAAGGGGGTGGGGGTTAGCCAAAAACATTCAGTACTTC
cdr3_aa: CASNLRGWGLAKNIQYF

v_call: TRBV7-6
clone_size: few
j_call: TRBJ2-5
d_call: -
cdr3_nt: -
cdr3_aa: CASSFGNGLQETQYF

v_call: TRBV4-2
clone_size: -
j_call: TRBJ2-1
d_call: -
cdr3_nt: TGTGCCAGCAGCCAAGATTCGGCGGCCAGCTCCTACAATGAGCAGTTCTTC
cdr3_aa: CASSQDSAASSYNEQFF

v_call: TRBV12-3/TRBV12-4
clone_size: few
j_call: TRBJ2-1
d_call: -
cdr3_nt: TGTGCCAGCAGCGATCATCTCGGCTACTCCTACAATGAGCAGTTCTTC
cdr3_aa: CASSDHLGYSYNEQFF

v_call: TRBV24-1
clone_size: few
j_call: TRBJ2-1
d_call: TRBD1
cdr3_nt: TGTGCCACCAGTGATCTACAGGGGGGTTCCTACAATGAGCAGTTCTTC
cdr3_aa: CATSDLQGGSYNEQFF

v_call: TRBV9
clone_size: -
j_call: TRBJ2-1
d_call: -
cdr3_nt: TGTGCCAGCAGCGTAGCTCCCACTAGCTACGTTGGGGATGAGCAGTTCTTC
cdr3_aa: CASSVAPTSYVGDEQFF

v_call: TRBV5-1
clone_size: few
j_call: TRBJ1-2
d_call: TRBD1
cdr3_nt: TGCGCCAGCAGCTTGGAGGGGGGGACAGGGGAGAGCTATGGCTACACCTTC
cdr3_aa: CASSLEGGTGESYGYTF

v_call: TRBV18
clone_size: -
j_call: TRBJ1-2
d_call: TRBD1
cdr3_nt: TGTGCCAGCTCACCCCGGGACAGGCCCAGTGAGGGCTACACCTTC
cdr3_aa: CASSPRDRPSEGYTF

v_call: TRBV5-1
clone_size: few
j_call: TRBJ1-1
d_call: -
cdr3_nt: TGCGCCAGCAGCCCCATGGGGAACACTGAAGCTTTCTTT
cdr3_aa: CASSPMGNTEAFF